This T cell receptor (beta chain) was sequenced for a study of neurological immune-mediated disorders. Every sequencing run gave over 170 million TCR-beta sequences, taken from 15-18 subjects. Each CDR3 protein is one row after TCRdb ran MiXCR on the 5' RACE reads. The table shows some 50,000 distinct CDR3 sequences, with 25% occurring only once. Trimming cost V 1 base and J 3 bases; bases outside gene matches: 9. The germline gives CDR1 SGHRS, CDR2 YFSETQ. The CDR3 runs 17 residues. This clonotype was found once. Sequencing input: PBMCs. This chain connects TRBV5-1 to TRBJ2-2; 7 nucleotides match TRBD1. The clonotype was recovered from a woman between 70 and 85 years old in good health. The CDR3 loop is CASSLPQGDEDTGELFF. The CDR3 bases are TGCGCCAGCAGCTTGCCCCAGGGGGACGAAGACACCGGGGAGCTGTTTTTT.